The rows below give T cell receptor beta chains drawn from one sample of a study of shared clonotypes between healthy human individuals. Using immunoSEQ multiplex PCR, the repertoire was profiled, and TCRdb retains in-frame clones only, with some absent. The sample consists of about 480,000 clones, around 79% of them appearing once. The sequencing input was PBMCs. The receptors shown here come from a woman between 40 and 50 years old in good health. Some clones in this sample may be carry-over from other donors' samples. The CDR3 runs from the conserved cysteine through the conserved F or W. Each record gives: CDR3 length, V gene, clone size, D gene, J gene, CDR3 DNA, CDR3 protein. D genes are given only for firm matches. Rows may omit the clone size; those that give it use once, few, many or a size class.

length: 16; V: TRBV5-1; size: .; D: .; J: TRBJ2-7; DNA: TGCGCCAGCTACCGGGGGAGTACGTCGAAGGTCTACGAGCAGTACTTC; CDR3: CASYRGSTSKVYEQYF
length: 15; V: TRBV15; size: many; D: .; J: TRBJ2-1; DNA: TGTGCCACCAGCAGTGACTCGGGCCCCTACAATGAGCAGTTCTTC; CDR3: CATSSDSGPYNEQFF
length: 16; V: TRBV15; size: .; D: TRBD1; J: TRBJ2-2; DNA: TGTGCCACCAGCAGATGGACAGGGCTCCTACGTGGGGAGCTGTTTTTT; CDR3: CATSRWTGLLRGELFF
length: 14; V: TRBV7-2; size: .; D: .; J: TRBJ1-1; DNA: TGTGCCAGCAGCTCCCAGGGAATGAACACTGAAGCTTTCTTT; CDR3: CASSSQGMNTEAFF
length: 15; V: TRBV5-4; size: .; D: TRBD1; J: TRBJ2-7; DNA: TGTGCCAGCAGCAAACAGGGGGCAGCGCCCTACGAGCAGTACTTC; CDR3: CASSKQGAAPYEQYF
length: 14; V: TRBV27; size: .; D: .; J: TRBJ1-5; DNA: TGTGCCAGCAGTTTCCGACCGTACAATCAGCCCCAGCATTTT; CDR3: CASSFRPYNQPQHF
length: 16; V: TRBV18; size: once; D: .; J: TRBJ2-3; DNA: TGTGCCAGCTCACGAAACCCCGGGAACAGGGTGGATACGCAGTATTTT; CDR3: CASSRNPGNRVDTQYF
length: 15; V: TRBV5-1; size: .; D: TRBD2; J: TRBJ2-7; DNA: TGCGCCAGCAGCTGGGATAGCGGGAGAGAATACGAGCAGTACTTC; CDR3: CASSWDSGREYEQYF
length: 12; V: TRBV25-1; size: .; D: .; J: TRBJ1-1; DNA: TGTGCCAGCATCGGACGGAACACTGAAGCTTTCTTT; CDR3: CASIGRNTEAFF
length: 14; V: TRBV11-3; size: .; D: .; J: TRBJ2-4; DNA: TGTGCCAGCAGCACCGGCCTTGCCAAAAACATTCAGTACTTC; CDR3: CASSTGLAKNIQYF
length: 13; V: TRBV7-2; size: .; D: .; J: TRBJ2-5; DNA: TGTGCCAGCAGCTTATCAGAGATAGAGACCCAGTACTTC; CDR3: CASSLSEIETQYF
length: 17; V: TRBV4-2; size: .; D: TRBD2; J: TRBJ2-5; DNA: TGTGCCAGCAGCCAAGGGACCAGCGGGAGGTCACAAGAGACCCAGTACTTC; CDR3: CASSQGTSGRSQETQYF
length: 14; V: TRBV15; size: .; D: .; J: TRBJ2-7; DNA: TGTGCCACCAGCAGAGACAGGCTCGGTAACGAGCAGTACTTC; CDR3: CATSRDRLGNEQYF
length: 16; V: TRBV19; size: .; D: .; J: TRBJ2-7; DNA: TGTGCCAGTAGTATTCGCGGGGCACAAAGCTCCTACGAGCAGTACTTC; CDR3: CASSIRGAQSSYEQYF
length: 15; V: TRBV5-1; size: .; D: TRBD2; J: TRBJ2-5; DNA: TGCGCCAGCAGCTTGCCTAGCGGGTGGGAAGAGACCCAGTACTTC; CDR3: CASSLPSGWEETQYF
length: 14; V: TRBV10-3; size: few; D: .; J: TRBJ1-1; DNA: TGTGCCATCAGCCTGACAGGTCGGGACACTGAAGCTTTCTTT; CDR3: CAISLTGRDTEAFF
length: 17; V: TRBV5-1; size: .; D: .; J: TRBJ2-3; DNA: TGCGCCAGCAGCTTGGCCGTAGCTAGCCTGACGGGGGATACGCAGTATTTT; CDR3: CASSLAVASLTGDTQYF
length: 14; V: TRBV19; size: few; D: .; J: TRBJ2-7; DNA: TGTGCCAGTAAACAAGCAGGCATCTCCTACGAGCAGTACTTC; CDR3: CASKQAGISYEQYF
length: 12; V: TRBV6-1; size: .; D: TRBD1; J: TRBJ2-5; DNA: TGTGCCAGCGGACAGGGGTTCGAGGAGCAGTACTTC; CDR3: CASGQGFEEQYF
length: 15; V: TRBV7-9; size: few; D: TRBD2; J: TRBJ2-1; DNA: TGTGCCAGCAGACCCCCTAGCGGGATGGGGAATGAGCAGTTCTTC; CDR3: CASRPPSGMGNEQFF
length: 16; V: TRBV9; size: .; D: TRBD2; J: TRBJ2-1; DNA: TGTGCCAGCAGCCCCGGACTAGCGGGAGGGCCCTATGAGCAGTTCTTC; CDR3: CASSPGLAGGPYEQFF
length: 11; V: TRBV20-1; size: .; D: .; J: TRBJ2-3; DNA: TGCACCCCCGAGGTTTCAGATACGCAGTATTTT; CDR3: CTPEVSDTQYF
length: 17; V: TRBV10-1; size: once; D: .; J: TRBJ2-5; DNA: TGCGCCAGCAGTGAGGAGGGAGGACAGGCGGGGCAAGAGACCCAGTACTTC; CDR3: CASSEEGGQAGQETQYF
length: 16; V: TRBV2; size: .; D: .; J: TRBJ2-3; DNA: TGTGCCAGCAGTGAACTTCGTCTAGCGAACACAGATACGCAGTATTTT; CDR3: CASSELRLANTDTQYF
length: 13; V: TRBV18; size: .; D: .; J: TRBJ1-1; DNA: TGTGCCAGCTCACGGGACAAGAACACTGAAGCTTTCTTT; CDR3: CASSRDKNTEAFF
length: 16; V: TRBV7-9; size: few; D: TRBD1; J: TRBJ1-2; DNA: TGTGCCAGCAGCTTATCCGGACAGGGGGCGAACTATGGCTACACCTTC; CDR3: CASSLSGQGANYGYTF
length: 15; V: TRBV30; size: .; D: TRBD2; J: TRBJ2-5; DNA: TGTGCCTGGACCTCCGCAGCGGGAGTGGGAGAGACCCAGTACTTC; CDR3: CAWTSAAGVGETQYF
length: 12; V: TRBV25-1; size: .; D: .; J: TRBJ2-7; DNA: TGTGCCAGCGGCCGGGACACCTACGAGCAGTACTTC; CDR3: CASGRDTYEQYF
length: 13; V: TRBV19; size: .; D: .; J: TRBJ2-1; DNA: TGTGCCAGTACGACAGCCTTTTACAATGAGCAGTTCTTC; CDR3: CASTTAFYNEQFF
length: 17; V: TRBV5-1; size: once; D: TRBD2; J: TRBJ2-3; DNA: TGCGCCAGCAGCGTACGACTAGCGGGAGGGTATGCAGATACGCAGTATTTT; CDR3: CASSVRLAGGYADTQYF
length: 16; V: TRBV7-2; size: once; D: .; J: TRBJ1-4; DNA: TGTGCCAGCAGCTTCGATCCGGGGGGTGCTAATGAAAAACTGTTTTTT; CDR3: CASSFDPGGANEKLFF
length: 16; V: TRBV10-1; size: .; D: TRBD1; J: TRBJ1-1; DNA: TGCGCCAGCAGTGAAAAACGGGACAGCCTGAACACTGAAGCTTTCTTT; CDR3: CASSEKRDSLNTEAFF
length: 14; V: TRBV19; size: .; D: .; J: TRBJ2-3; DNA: TGTGCCACCCAAGGGAGGAGCCAAGCAGATACGCAGTATTTT; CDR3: CATQGRSQADTQYF
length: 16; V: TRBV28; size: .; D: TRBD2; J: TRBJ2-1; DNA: TGTGCCAGCAGTCCTCCCGGACTAGCGGGAGGGAATGAGCAGTTCTTC; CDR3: CASSPPGLAGGNEQFF
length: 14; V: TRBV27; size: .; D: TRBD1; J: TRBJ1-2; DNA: TGTGCCAGCAGTTTTAGGGACAGGGGGCGCGGCTACACCTTC; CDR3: CASSFRDRGRGYTF
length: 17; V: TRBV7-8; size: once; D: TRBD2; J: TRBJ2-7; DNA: TGTGCCAGCAGCTTAACGCCCCCCGGGACTAGCAGGCACGAGCAGTACTTC; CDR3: CASSLTPPGTSRHEQYF
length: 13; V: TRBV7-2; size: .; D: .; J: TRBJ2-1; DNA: TGTGCCAGCAGCTTAGCCCCCTACAATGAGCAGTTCTTC; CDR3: CASSLAPYNEQFF
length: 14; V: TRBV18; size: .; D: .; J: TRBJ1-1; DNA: TGTGCCAGCTCACCAACGGGGCCTAACACTGAAGCTTTCTTT; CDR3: CASSPTGPNTEAFF
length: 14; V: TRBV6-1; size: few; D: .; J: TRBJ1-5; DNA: TGTGCCAGCAGGGCTATTGTTAGCAATCAGCCCCAGCATTTT; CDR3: CASRAIVSNQPQHF
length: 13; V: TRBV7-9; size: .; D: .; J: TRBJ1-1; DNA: TGTGCCAGCAGCTTTTCGGTGGGCACTGAAGCTTTCTTT; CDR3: CASSFSVGTEAFF
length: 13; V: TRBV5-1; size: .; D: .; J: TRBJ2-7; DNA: TGCGCCAGCAGCTTGTTTCAGGCCTACGAGCAGTACTTC; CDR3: CASSLFQAYEQYF
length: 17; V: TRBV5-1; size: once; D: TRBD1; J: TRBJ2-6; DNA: TGCGCCAGCAGCCCTAGGGCAGGGGGCGTTGGGGCCAACGTCCTGACTTTC; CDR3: CASSPRAGGVGANVLTF
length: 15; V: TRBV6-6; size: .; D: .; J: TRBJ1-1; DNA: TGTGCCAGCACCCTCACAGGAAACATGAACACTGAAGCTTTCTTT; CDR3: CASTLTGNMNTEAFF
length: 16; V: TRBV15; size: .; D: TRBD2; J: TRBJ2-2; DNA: TGTGCCACCAGCAGAGCGCTAGCGGCCCTCACCGGGGAGCTGTTTTTT; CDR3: CATSRALAALTGELFF
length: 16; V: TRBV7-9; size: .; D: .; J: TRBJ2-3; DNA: TGTGCCAGCAGCCAGGTTGCGGGACGGAGGGTGGATACGCAGTATTTT; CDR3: CASSQVAGRRVDTQYF
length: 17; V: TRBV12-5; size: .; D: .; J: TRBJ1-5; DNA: TGTGCTAGTGGTTGGAAGAATGGGCCTTATAGCAATCAGCCCCAGCATTTT; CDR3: CASGWKNGPYSNQPQHF
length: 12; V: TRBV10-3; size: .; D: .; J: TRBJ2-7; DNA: TGTGCCATCAGCGACATCCCCTACGAGCAGTACTTC; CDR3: CAISDIPYEQYF
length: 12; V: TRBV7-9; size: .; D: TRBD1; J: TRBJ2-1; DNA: TGTGCCAGCAGTTCCCAGGGGGATGAGCAGTTCTTC; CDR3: CASSSQGDEQFF
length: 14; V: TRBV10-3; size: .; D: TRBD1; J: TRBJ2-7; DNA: TGTGCCATCAGAAACTTTCCCGGGACAGATGAGCAGTACTTC; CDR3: CAIRNFPGTDEQYF
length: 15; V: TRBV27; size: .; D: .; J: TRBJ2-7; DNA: TGTGCCAGCAGTTTAGGGGGACAAACCTACTACGAGCAGTACTTC; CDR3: CASSLGGQTYYEQYF
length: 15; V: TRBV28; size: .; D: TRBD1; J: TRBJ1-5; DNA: TGTGCCAGCAGTTCGCTGTACAGGGGCGGTCAGCCCCAGCATTTT; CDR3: CASSSLYRGGQPQHF
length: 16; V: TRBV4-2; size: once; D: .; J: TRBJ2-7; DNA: TGTGCCAGCAGCCAAGCTGGGGGGAGGAAGATCGACGAGCAGTACTTC; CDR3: CASSQAGGRKIDEQYF
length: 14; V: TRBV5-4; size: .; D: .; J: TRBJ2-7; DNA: TGTGCCAGCAGCCCACCAAGTCCAGGCTCCGAGCAGTACTTC; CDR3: CASSPPSPGSEQYF